The 15 T cell receptor beta chains below come from one sample, sequenced in a study of T cells in narcolepsy. This table comes from immunoSEQ multiplex PCR, and its TCRdb copy is limited to in-frame clones, with some not included. The table includes 20,000 to 30,000 clones, approximately 80% detected once. Sequenced input: memory (CD45RA-) CD4+ T cells from blood. The source is a human donor in good health.

The genes are TRBV2 and TRBJ2-2; possible D gene TRBD2, 6 bases. From germline, CDR1 is SNHLY and CDR2 FYNNEI. Trimming left V 11 bases short and J 1 base short, with 14 bases between. The CDR3 is 14 amino acids. The CDR3 protein is CAGSAGQNTGELFF. The CDR3 coding sequence is TGTGCCGGCTCGGCGGGGCAGAACACCGGGGAGCTGTTTTTT.

V is TRBV10-3 and J is TRBJ2-1; D is possibly TRBD2 (5 bases). Looked up from germline, CDR1 is ENHRY and CDR2 is SYGVKD. The CDR3 is 14 residues long. Trimming pared 6 bases from V and 3 bases from J, leaving 12 bases between. Here the CDR3 reads CAIRYSAVYNEQFF. The CDR3 DNA is TGTGCCATCAGATATAGCGCAGTCTACAATGAGCAGTTCTTC.

The chain recombines TRBV6-5 with TRBJ1-1; TRBD1 is a possible D gene (5 bases). Trimming left V 10 bases short and J 4 bases short, with 10 bases between. The CDR3 extends over 11 amino acids. In germline, CDR1 is MNHEY, CDR2 SVGAGI. The CDR3 is CATTQGTEAFF. Written as DNA, the CDR3 is TGTGCCACCACCCAGGGCACTGAAGCTTTCTTT.

This clone is judged large. V is TRBV2 and J is TRBJ1-6, with D possibly matching TRBD1 (6 bases). The CDR3 is made up of 13 amino acids. CDR1 SNHLY and CDR2 FYNNEI come from the germline V gene. V was trimmed by 6 bases and J by 10 bases, leaving 13 bases between them. The chain's CDR3 is CASSRDQGSPLHF. The CDR3 DNA sequence: TGTGCCAGCAGCCGGGACCAGGGGTCACCCCTCCACTTT.

This chain uses TRBV5-1 with TRBJ1-4; a possible D gene is TRBD1 (6 bases). In germline, CDR1 is SGHRS, CDR2 YFSETQ. This CDR3 comprises 15 residues. The V and J ends lost 0 bases and 7 bases respectively, with 13 bases between them. CDR3 nucleotides: TGCGCCAGCAGCTTGGTTGGGCAGGGGATTGAAAAACTGTTTTTT. Its protein product is CASSLVGQGIEKLFF.

This clone was seen a single time. This chain connects TRBV7-2 to TRBJ2-1; D perhaps matches TRBD2 (5 bases). The germline V gene has CDR1 SGHTA and CDR2 FQGNSA. CDR3 length equals 15 residues. Between the trimmed V and J ends, which lost 5 bases and 10 bases, there was a span of 21 bases. DNA of the CDR3: TGTGCCAGCAGCCGCGGGCGGAACAACCCGGGGGAGCAGTTCTTC. Its translation: CASSRGRNNPGEQFF.

This rearrangement joins TRBV11-2 to TRBJ1-1; weak D call: TRBD1 (6 bases). Germline assignment: CDR1 SGHAT and CDR2 FQNNGV. The germline V and J ends were trimmed by 0 bases and 10 bases, with 15 bases remaining between them. This CDR3 has 14 amino acids. CDR3 DNA sequence: TGTGCCAGCAGCTTAGATTCACAGGGTCTTCGAGCTTTCTTT. It encodes CASSLDSQGLRAFF.

This clone appeared a few times. The chain recombines TRBV27 with TRBJ1-2; the D is unclear. V lost 3 bases, J lost 7 bases, and 12 bases lay in between. Germline V gene sequence: CDR1 MNHEY, CDR2 SMNVEV (reference sequence). This CDR3 spans 13 amino acids. CDR3 sequence: CASSFTPITGYTF. In DNA, the CDR3 is TGTGCCAGCAGTTTCACCCCCATAACTGGCTACACCTTC.

J is TRBJ2-5 and V is TRBV5-4, with 7 bases aligning to TRBD1. The J segment lost 7 bases and the V segment lost 4 bases, leaving 13 bases of the junction unmatched. The CDR3 contains 15 residues. Looked up from germline, CDR1 is SGHNT and CDR2 is YYREEE (reference sequence). CDR3 DNA sequence: TGTGCCAGCAGCGCTTCGGGGACAGCCATCGGGACCCAGTACTTC. Its translation is CASSASGTAIGTQYF.

The CDR3 region is CASSPSAGGRQPQHF. The DNA for the CDR3 is TGTGCCAGCTCACCCTCCGCGGGGGGCAGACAGCCCCAGCATTTT. This chain joins TRBV18 and TRBJ1-5; perhaps TRBD1 as D (6 bases). The CDR3 loop spans 15 amino acids. V shed 3 bases and J shed 7 bases, with 16 bases lying between them. CDR1 and CDR2 (germline): KGHSH, LQKENI.

This sequence joins TRBV2 and TRBJ2-1, with 9 nucleotides matching TRBD2. The trim removed 7 bases at V and 14 bases at J, leaving 6 bases unmatched. The CDR3 length is 11 residues. CDR1 SNHLY and CDR2 FYNNEI come from the germline V gene. CDR3 residues: CASKLAGTKFF. CDR3 nucleotides: TGTGCCAGCAAGCTAGCGGGAACGAAGTTCTTC.

The gene calls are TRBV2 and TRBJ1-1; no definite D call. Trimming left V 8 bases short and J 8 bases short, with 9 bases between. Germline-derived CDR1 and CDR2 are SNHLY and FYNNEI. The CDR3 consists of 10 residues. The CDR3 loop is CASALGEAFF. As DNA, the CDR3 is TGTGCCAGCGCGCTGGGGGAAGCTTTCTTT.

The chain has TRBV4-2 and TRBJ2-1; tentatively, D is TRBD1 (5 bases). Germline-derived CDR1 and CDR2 are LGHNA and YNFKEQ. The CDR3 has 14 residues. Trimming took off 2 bases at V and 5 bases at J, with 10 bases between the two ends. The CDR3 bases are TGTGCCAGCAGCCAAATGACAGCAAACAATGAGCAGTTCTTC. Translation: CASSQMTANNEQFF.

This clone has only a few counts. This chain connects TRBV7-2 to TRBJ2-1, with D unresolved. Germline V gene lookup returns CDR1 SGHTA and CDR2 FQGNSA. The V end was cut by 0 bases, the J end by 2 bases, with 2 bases between. This CDR3 has 13 amino acids. CDR3 DNA: TGTGCCAGCAGCTTAGCGCCCTACAATGAGCAGTTCTTC. Protein sequence: CASSLAPYNEQFF. The full variable domain, its missing parts supplied by reference TRBV7-2 and TRBJ2-1, is GAGVSQSPSNKVTEKGKDVELRCDPISGHTALYWYRQSLGQGLEFLIYFQGNSAPDKSGLPSDRFSAERTGGSVSTLTIQRTQQEDSAVYLCASSLAPYNEQFFGPGTRLTVL.

This clone was observed once. The chain combines TRBV7-9 with TRBJ1-2, with TRBD1 as a possible D gene (6 bases). Germline V gene data show CDR1 as SEHNR and CDR2 as FQNEAQ (reference sequence). With 1 base removed from V and 7 bases from J, the gap between germline ends came to 16 bases. The CDR3 has 15 amino acids. The CDR3 sequence is CASSLDVPGAGGYTF. The CDR3 nucleotides are TGTGCCAGCAGCTTAGATGTGCCGGGGGCGGGTGGCTACACCTTC.